This is a list of T cell receptor beta chains from one sample in a study of CD8+CD57+ T cells in acquired aplastic anemia. Using its own MiXCR run on the reads, TCRdb lists one record per CDR3 protein. The table has 65,000 to 85,000 distinct CDR3 sequences, 54% seen once; the top ten hold roughly 8%. Sequenced material: sorted CD4+, CD8+, or CD8+CD57+ T cells (not recorded which) from PBMCs. The source of these receptors is a human donor in good health, serving as a control. The CDR3 runs from the conserved cysteine through the conserved F or W. A D gene is named only where the DNA matches it firmly. The size entry is marked missing in some rows and otherwise reads once, few, many or a size class.

j_call cdr3_length clone_size v_call d_call cdr3_aa cdr3_nt
TRBJ1-2 19 many TRBV5-1 - CASSLDFVQTRKPNYGYTF TGCGCCAGCAGCTTGGATTTTGTGCAAACACGAAAGCCTAACTATGGCTACACCTTC
TRBJ1-5 15 few TRBV10-2 - CAPTNTTYSNQPQHF TGCGCCCCTACGAACACCACTTATAGCAATCAGCCCCAGCATTTT
TRBJ2-3 14 many TRBV2 - CASSASLDPDTQYF TGTGCCAGCAGTGCAAGTTTAGATCCAGATACGCAGTATTTT
TRBJ2-7 15 - TRBV2 TRBD2 CASSEVASGSYEQYF TGTGCCAGCAGTGAAGTGGCTAGCGGGAGCTACGAGCAGTACTTC
TRBJ1-1 14 - TRBV19 TRBD1 CASSDRVMNTEAFF TGTGCCAGTAGTGACAGGGTCATGAACACTGAAGCTTTCTTT
TRBJ2-1 16 many TRBV24-1 TRBD2 CATSDPTSGGSNEQFF TGTGCCACCAGTGACCCGACTAGCGGGGGGTCCAATGAGCAGTTCTTC
TRBJ1-3 16 few TRBV28 TRBD1 CASSFSSGGSGNTIYF TGTGCCAGCAGTTTTTCATCAGGGGGCAGTGGAAACACCATATATTTT
TRBJ2-7 13 - TRBV29-1 - CSVEGQGLYEQYF TGCAGCGTTGAGGGGCAGGGACTCTACGAGCAGTACTTC
TRBJ1-2 12 - TRBV10-3 - CAISDREYGYTF TGTGCCATCAGTGATAGAGAATATGGCTACACCTTC
TRBJ1-1 16 many TRBV6-2/TRBV6-3 TRBD1 CASSYRTGEMNTEAFF TGTGCCAGCAGTTACAGGACAGGCGAAATGAACACTGAAGCTTTCTTT
TRBJ1-2 15 few TRBV15 - CATSSDQGVAYGYTF TGTGCCACCAGCAGTGACCAGGGTGTTGCCTATGGCTACACCTTC
TRBJ2-7 12 - TRBV20-1 - CSARGSNYEQYF TGCAGTGCTAGAGGAAGTAACTACGAGCAGTACTTC
TRBJ1-5 13 - TRBV20-1 - CSVPSQGNQPQHF TGCAGTGTCCCGAGCCAAGGCAATCAGCCCCAGCATTTT
TRBJ2-5 12 few TRBV29-1 - CSVAPGLPTQYF TGCAGCGTCGCTCCAGGGTTGCCTACCCAGTACTTC
TRBJ1-1 13 - TRBV9 - CASSVGGDTEASF TGTGCCAGCAGCGTAGGCGGGGACACTGAAGCTTCCTTT
TRBJ1-6 17 - TRBV5-1 TRBD1 CASSLAGTEGYNSPLHF TGCGCCAGCAGCTTAGCCGGGACAGAGGGTTATAATTCACCCCTCCACTTT
TRBJ2-1 13 - TRBV7-2 TRBD2 CASRNSGANEQFF TGTGCCAGCAGGAATAGCGGGGCCAATGAGCAGTTCTTC
TRBJ1-5 15 many TRBV12-3/TRBV12-4 - CASSPPLGSNQPQHF TGTGCCAGCAGTCCGCCCTTGGGTAGCAATCAGCCCCAGCATTTT
TRBJ1-3 14 - TRBV15 - CATSFPPSGNTIYF TGTGCCACCAGCTTTCCTCCGTCGGGAAACACCATATATTTT
TRBJ2-5 14 medium-sized TRBV20-1 TRBD1 CSARGGDRQETQYF TGCAGTGCTAGGGGTGGGGACAGACAAGAGACCCAGTACTTC
TRBJ2-3 15 - TRBV15 TRBD2 CATSRATSGTDTQYF TGTGCCACCAGCAGAGCGACTAGCGGCACAGATACGCAGTATTTT
TRBJ2-7 15 - TRBV24-1 TRBD1 CALQNGSGGFYEQYF TGTGCCCTACAGAACGGTTCAGGGGGCTTCTACGAGCAGTACTTC
TRBJ2-1 15 many TRBV5-1 TRBD2 CASSYGTSGVNEQFF TGCGCCAGCAGCTACGGGACTAGCGGGGTCAATGAGCAGTTCTTC
TRBJ2-2 14 many TRBV10-2 - CASSESGATGELFF TGCGCCAGCAGTGAATCCGGGGCCACCGGGGAGCTGTTTTTT
TRBJ2-3 15 many TRBV7-3 TRBD2 CASSLLAGVTDAQYF TGTGCCAGCAGCTTACTAGCGGGAGTAACAGATGCGCAGTATTTT
TRBJ2-5 14 many TRBV30 TRBD2 CAWRGGLTRGTQYF TGTGCCTGGAGGGGGGGGTTGACTCGGGGGACCCAGTACTTC
TRBJ2-3 11 - TRBV7-8 - CASSLTDTQYF TGTGCCAGCAGCTTAACAGATACGCAGTATTTT
TRBJ2-1 15 many TRBV10-1 TRBD1 CASSPGKGAYNEQFF TGCGCCAGCAGCCCCGGGAAGGGGGCGTACAATGAGCAGTTCTTC
TRBJ1-4 12 - TRBV2 - CASTGQREKLFF TGTGCCAGCACTGGACAGAGAGAAAAACTGTTTTTT
TRBJ2-2 16 many TRBV19 - CASSIFLDSNTGELFF TGTGCCAGTAGTATATTTCTGGACAGCAACACCGGGGAGCTGTTTTTT
TRBJ1-3 16 - TRBV7-4 TRBD1 CASSIIQGDAGNTIYF TGTGCCAGCAGCATCATTCAGGGGGACGCTGGAAACACCATATATTTT
TRBJ2-7 13 - TRBV15 - CATSRDEGNEQYF TGTGCCACCAGCAGAGATGAGGGAAACGAGCAGTACTTC
TRBJ1-2 15 - TRBV7-3 - CASSPRAGFVYGYTF TGTGCCAGCAGCCCCAGGGCAGGGTTTGTCTATGGCTACACCTTC
TRBJ2-5 14 - TRBV5-1 - CASSLFPQRETQYF TGCGCCAGCAGCTTGTTCCCCCAGCGAGAGACCCAGTACTTC
TRBJ2-3 15 many TRBV7-3 - CASSLSPKDTDTQYF TGTGCCAGCAGCTTATCCCCCAAAGATACAGATACGCAGTATTTT